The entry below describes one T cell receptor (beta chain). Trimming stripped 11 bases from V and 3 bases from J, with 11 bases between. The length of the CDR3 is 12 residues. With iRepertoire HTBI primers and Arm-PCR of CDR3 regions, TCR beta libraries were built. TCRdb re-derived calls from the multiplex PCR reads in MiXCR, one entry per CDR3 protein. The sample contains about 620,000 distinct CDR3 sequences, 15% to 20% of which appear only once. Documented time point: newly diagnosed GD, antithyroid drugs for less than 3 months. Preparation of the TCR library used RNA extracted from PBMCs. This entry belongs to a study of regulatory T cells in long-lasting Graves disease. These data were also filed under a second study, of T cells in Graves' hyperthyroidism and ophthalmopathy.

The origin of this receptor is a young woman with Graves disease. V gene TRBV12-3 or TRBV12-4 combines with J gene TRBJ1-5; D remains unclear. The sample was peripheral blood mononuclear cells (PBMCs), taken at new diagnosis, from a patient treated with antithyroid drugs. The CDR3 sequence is CAVRNYNQPQHF. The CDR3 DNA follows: TGTGCCGTCCGGAACTACAATCAGCCCCAGCATTTT.